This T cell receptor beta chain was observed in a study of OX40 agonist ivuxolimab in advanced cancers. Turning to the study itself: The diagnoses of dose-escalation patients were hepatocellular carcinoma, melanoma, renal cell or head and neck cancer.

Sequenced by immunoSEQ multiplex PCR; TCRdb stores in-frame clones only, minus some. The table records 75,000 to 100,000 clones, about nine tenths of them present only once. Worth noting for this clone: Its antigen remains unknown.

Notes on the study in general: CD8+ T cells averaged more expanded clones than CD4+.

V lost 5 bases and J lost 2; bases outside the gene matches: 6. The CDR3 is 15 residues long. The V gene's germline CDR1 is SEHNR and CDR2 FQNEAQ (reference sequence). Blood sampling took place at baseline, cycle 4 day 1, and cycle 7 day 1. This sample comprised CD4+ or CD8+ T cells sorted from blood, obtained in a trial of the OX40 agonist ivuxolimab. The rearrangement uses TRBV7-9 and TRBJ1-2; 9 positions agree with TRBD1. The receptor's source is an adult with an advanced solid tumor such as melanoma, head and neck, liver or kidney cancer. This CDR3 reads CASSGRDRENYGYTF. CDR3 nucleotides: TGTGCCAGCAGCGGGAGGGACAGGGAAAACTATGGCTACACCTTC.